The 23 T cell receptor beta chains reported below all come from one sample, sequenced in a study of immune evolution from preneoplasia to lung adenocarcinoma. Method: immunoSEQ multiplex PCR; TCRdb's copy keeps in-frame clones and lacks some. In the table there are around 7,000 clones, approximately 73% of which are singletons. The sample consisted of FFPE atypical adenomatous hyperplasia tissue from the lung. This sample's subset: atypical adenomatous hyperplasia (AAH), lung preneoplasia. All receptors come from a donor older than 65 with lung adenocarcinoma. Some clones in this sample may be carry-over from other donors' samples.

This sequence joins TRBV7-8 and TRBJ2-4; TRBD1 aligns across 11 bases. Germline loops: CDR1 SGHVS, CDR2 FQNEAQ. The J segment lost 6 bases and the V segment lost 2 bases, leaving 3 bases of the junction unmatched. The CDR3 sequence is 15 residues long. CDR3 sequence: CASSLLGQGANIQYF. In nucleotides, the CDR3 is TGTGCCAGCAGCTTACTAGGACAGGGGGCAAACATTCAGTACTTC.

V is TRBV11-2 and J is TRBJ1-1; the D is unclear. Trimming removed 0 bases at V and 4 bases at J, with 9 bases between. In germline, CDR1 is SGHAT, CDR2 FQNNGV. The CDR3 is 14 amino acids. CDR3 nucleotides: TGTGCCAGCAGCTTAGAGGGGATCGGCACTGAAGCTTTCTTT. Amino acids: CASSLEGIGTEAFF.

The chain couples TRBV18 to TRBJ1-6; tentative D call: TRBD1 (5 bases). The CDR3 is made up of 14 amino acids. The germline V gene encodes CDR1 KGHSH and CDR2 LQKENI. The V end was cut by 3 bases, the J end by 13 bases, with 16 bases between. CDR3 sequence (DNA): TGTGCCAGCTCACCTCGGGACGGAGTAACTCCCCTCCACTTT. This gives the protein CASSPRDGVTPLHF. Looking up the rest from reference TRBV18 and TRBJ1-6 gives the full variable domain: NAGVMQNPRHLVRRRGQEARLRCSPMKGHSHVYWYRQLPEEGLKFMVYLQKENIIDESGMPKERFSAEFPKEGPSILRIQQVVRGDSAAYFCASSPRDGVTPLHFGNGTRLTVT.

V gene TRBV4-1 combines with J gene TRBJ1-1; D unresolved. Trimming took 1 base from V and 0 from J, leaving 6 bases between them. Germline V gene lookup returns CDR1 MGHRA and CDR2 YSYEKL. The CDR3 totals 14 residues. The CDR3 here is CASSQVRVNTEAFF. DNA of the CDR3: TGCGCCAGCAGCCAAGTTAGAGTGAACACTGAAGCTTTCTTT.

The rearrangement joins TRBV6-5 to TRBJ1-1; tentatively, D is TRBD1 (5 bases). Germline V lookup: CDR1 MNHEY, CDR2 SVGAGI. There are 15 residues in the CDR3. Trimming pared 0 bases from V and 6 bases from J, leaving 14 bases between. CDR3 sequence (DNA): TGTGCCAGCAGTTACTCGAATATCGGGGGTCCTGAAGCTTTCTTT. It specifies CASSYSNIGGPEAFF.

CDR3 bases: TGTGCCAGCAGAACCACAGGGGGAGTTAGCAATCAGCCCCAGCATTTT. Translated, it gives CASRTTGGVSNQPQHF. The V and J genes are TRBV6-6 and TRBJ1-5, with 8 bases matching TRBD1. CDR1 and CDR2 (germline): MNHNY, SVGAGI (reference sequence). J lost 0 bases, V lost 6 bases, and 7 bases had no gene match. The length of the CDR3 is 16 residues.

V is TRBV30 and J is TRBJ2-7; D not certain. The CDR3 has 11 amino acids. Trimming took 4 bases from V and 4 from J, leaving 8 bases between them. CDR1 is GTSNPN and CDR2 is SVGIG in the germline V gene (reference sequence). The CDR3 reads CAWTDSYEQYF. CDR3 DNA: TGTGCCTGGACGGATTCTTACGAGCAGTACTTC.

There are a few counts of this clone. The genes are TRBV7-6 and TRBJ1-2, with D maybe TRBD1 (5 bases). Germline V gene sequence: CDR1 SGHVS, CDR2 FNYEAQ. Trimming shortened V by 3 bases and J by 7 bases, and 18 bases separated the two germline ends. The CDR3 has 15 amino acids. For the CDR3, the DNA is TGTGCCAGCAGCTTGGCCGCCGGGACCTCCGGTGGCTACACCTTC. It encodes CASSLAAGTSGGYTF.

V gene TRBV7-9 combines with J gene TRBJ2-2, with D unclear. Germline values: CDR1 SEHNR, CDR2 FQNEAQ (reference sequence). V was trimmed by 5 bases and J by 7 bases, leaving 14 bases between them. CDR3 size: 14 residues. CDR3: CASSRSVGIGELFF. The CDR3 DNA sequence: TGTGCCAGCAGCCGGTCGGTCGGCATCGGGGAGCTGTTTTTT.

This chain uses TRBV10-3 with TRBJ1-2, with D possibly matching TRBD1 (6 bases). V was shortened by 10 bases and J by 8 bases, with 14 bases between the two germline ends. CDR1 is ENHRY and CDR2 is SYGVKD in the germline V gene. The CDR3 contains 11 residues. The CDR3 DNA sequence: TGTGCCACCTACAGGGCCTCGGGCTACACCTTC. Protein sequence: CATYRASGYTF.

This clone was observed a few times. The chain is built from TRBV30 and TRBJ1-3, with D possibly being TRBD1 (6 bases). Germline loops: CDR1 GTSNPN, CDR2 SVGIG (reference sequence). CDR3 length: 18 amino acids. V gave up 0 bases and J gave up 0 bases, with 18 bases separating them. CDR3 sequence (DNA): TGTGCCTGGAGTGTAGGGACGGTGGGGGCCTTCTCTGGAAACACCATATATTTT. It encodes CAWSVGTVGAFSGNTIYF.

The chain couples TRBV4-2 to TRBJ1-2, with D possibly TRBD1 on 5 matching bases. V shed 4 bases and J shed 4 bases, with 13 bases lying between them. This CDR3 is 14 amino acids long. Germline CDR1 LGHNA, CDR2 YNFKEQ. The CDR3 region has the DNA TGTGCCAGCAGCCCGGAAGCTGGGGGCTATGGCTACACCTTC. It specifies CASSPEAGGYGYTF.

This clone was found a few times. The CDR3 loop is CATSFARGRAFF. CDR3 coding DNA: TGTGCCACCAGCTTCGCCAGGGGACGCGCTTTCTTT. The rearrangement links TRBV15 to TRBJ1-1, with D possibly TRBD1 on 6 matching bases. There are 12 residues in the CDR3. Trimming cost V 5 bases and J 11 bases, with 15 bases left between them. Per the germline V gene, CDR1 is LNHNV and CDR2 is YYDKDF (reference sequence).

This clone appeared a few times. V and J are TRBV30 and TRBJ1-2, with 9 bases fitting TRBD1. Trimming took 3 bases from V and 8 from J; bases not matched to a gene: 10. The CDR3 sequence is 14 residues long. Germline V lookup: CDR1 GTSNPN, CDR2 SVGIG (reference sequence). The CDR3 spells CAWRATGGLLGYTF. In DNA, the CDR3 is TGTGCCTGGAGGGCAACAGGGGGCTTACTCGGCTACACCTTC.

Concerning this clone itself: A junction boundary mismatches the germline segment, possibly from a read error. This rearrangement joins TRBV27 to TRBJ1-1; 9 nucleotides line up with TRBD1. CDR3 length equals 15 residues. In germline, CDR1 is MNHEY, CDR2 SMNVEV (reference sequence). CDR3 nucleotide sequence: TGTGCTAGCAGTCTCCAGCCGGACAGGGGATATGAAGCTTTCTTT. Translating gives CASSLQPDRGYEAFF.

V is TRBV29-1 and J is TRBJ2-3; D perhaps matches TRBD2 (6 bases). The CDR3 runs 10 residues. The germline gives CDR1 SQVTM, CDR2 ANQGSEA. Trimming took off 0 bases at V and 14 bases at J, with 9 bases between the two ends. DNA of the CDR3: TGCAGCGTTGAAGAGGGGGGTTTGTATTTT. Translation: CSVEEGGLYF.

There are a few counts of this clone. V is TRBV6-5 and J is TRBJ1-2; possibly TRBD1 for D (6 bases). Germline loops: CDR1 MNHEY, CDR2 SVGAGI. The CDR3 length is 15 residues. Trimming left V 6 bases short and J 0 bases short, with 14 bases between. The CDR3 reads CASRSLRGSNYGYTF. The CDR3 bases are TGTGCCAGCAGATCACTCAGGGGATCTAACTATGGCTACACCTTC.

The genes are TRBV4-2 and TRBJ2-7, with D tentatively TRBD1 (6 bases). The CDR3 runs 15 residues. Germline V gene sequence: CDR1 LGHNA, CDR2 YNFKEQ. Between the trimmed V and J ends, which lost 4 bases and 0 bases, there was a span of 13 bases. CDR3 coding DNA: TGTGCCAGCAGCCTAACTTTGGACAGCTCCTACGAGCAGTACTTC. Encoded protein: CASSLTLDSSYEQYF.

In the case of this clone: Germline and junction disagree at one end, which may indicate a read error. The CDR3 coding sequence is TGTGCCAGCAGCGGGGGGGGAGGGGACCTACGTTGTCACTTC. Amino acids: CASSGGGGDLRCHF. The chain couples TRBV4-2 to TRBJ1-2; weak D call: TRBD1 (5 bases). CDR1 LGHNA and CDR2 YNFKEQ come from the germline V gene. The CDR3 is made up of 14 amino acids.

This clone was detected only once. J is TRBJ1-1 and V is TRBV7-9, with D hard to call. The CDR3 length is 15 residues. CDR1 is SEHNR and CDR2 is FQNEAQ in the germline V gene (reference sequence). V lost 5 bases to trimming and J lost 1 base, with 14 bases between them. CDR3: CASSAQSGANTEAFF. CDR3 sequence (DNA): TGTGCCAGCAGCGCCCAATCAGGAGCGAACACTGAAGCTTTCTTT.

This chain uses TRBV10-3 with TRBJ2-7; the D gene is possibly TRBD1 (6 bases). This CDR3 has 12 residues. The germline V and J ends were trimmed by 3 bases and 4 bases, with 7 bases remaining between them. The germline CDR1 and CDR2 sequences are ENHRY and SYGVKD. The CDR3 loop reads CAISDRGYEQYF. CDR3 DNA: TGTGCCATCAGTGACAGGGGTTACGAGCAGTACTTC.

The chain uses TRBV5-1 and TRBJ2-5; TRBD1 agrees at 7 bases. There are 13 residues in the CDR3. From germline, CDR1 is SGHRS and CDR2 YFSETQ. V lost 4 bases, J lost 4 bases, and 4 bases stayed unmatched. CDR3 residues: CASSVQGSETQYF. In DNA form, the CDR3 reads TGCGCCAGCAGCGTACAGGGGTCAGAGACCCAGTACTTC.

The CDR3 here is CASSRGQRNEQYF. For the CDR3, the DNA is TGTGCCAGCTCACGTGGTCAGAGAAACGAGCAGTACTTC. The chain employs TRBV18 and TRBJ2-7; D remains unclear. V was trimmed by 4 bases and J by 5 bases, leaving 12 bases between them. The CDR3 is made up of 13 amino acids. Germline assignment: CDR1 KGHSH and CDR2 LQKENI.